This T cell receptor (beta chain) was recorded in a study of tissue T cells after allogeneic stem cell transplantation. Survey-depth TCRbeta CDR3 sequencing reported V/J genes and productive frequencies. Profiled with immunoSEQ multiplex PCR; TCRdb holds only in-frame clones, not every one. The table shows over 40,000 clones, with about three quarters occurring only once. Study-level points and caveats: Only a limited share of tissue TCRs appeared in blood or spleen. Limitations included a small, clinically heterogeneous cohort and limited sampling depth.

Remarks on this clone: Antigen unknown. Any gene name here is a mouse gene name. Coverage ceases 1 residue before the CDR3 finishes, and the germline J gene fills in the end.

Germline V gene data show CDR1 as LGHNA and CDR2 as YNLKQL (reference sequence). The CDR3 sequence is 15 residues long. V lost 6 bases and J lost 2; bases outside the gene matches: 5. The source material was sorted cells pooled from one or two spleens. This rearrangement joins TRBV5 to TRBJ2-3, with 10 bases aligning to TRBD2. The TCR sequence derives from a pool of C57BL/6 mice in good health. This CDR3 is CASSPGTGVAETLYF. The sequenced CDR3 bases are TGTGCCAGCAGTCCCGGGACTGGGGTTGCAGAAACGCTGTAT.